Shown below are 29 T cell receptor beta chains from a single sample sequenced in a study of vaccination and CD4 T cells after COVID-19. Antigens of these TCRs are unknown. Once obtained from cultured CD4+ T cells, the DNA was sequenced using the Oncomine TCR Beta short-read assay. TCRdb redid the calling of the PCR reads with MiXCR, one entry per CDR3 protein. The sample lists 9,000 to 10,000 distinct CDR3 sequences; around a third were seen once. Regarding treatment: roughly 10-day PBMC culture with coronavirus spike peptide pools or control peptides (ViraFEST assay). Ahead of the COVID-19 pandemic (2011-2018), the CD4+ T cells of the unexposed donor were collected. The sequenced sample was CD4+ T cells from blood, cultured in vitro. The source of these receptors is a human donor in good health.

This clonotype was seen a single time. The rearrangement uses TRBV7-9 and TRBJ2-1; TRBD1 or TRBD2 may be the D gene (6 bases each). Germline CDR1 SEHNR, CDR2 FQNEAQ (reference sequence). The ends were cut back, 5 bases at V and 9 bases at J, with 14 bases in the middle. This CDR3 is 13 amino acids long. CDR3 protein: CASSLTRGGEQFF. Here the CDR3 DNA reads TGTGCCAGCAGCCTGACTAGAGGGGGTGAGCAGTTCTTC. Filled out from reference TRBV7-9 and TRBJ2-1, the complete variable domain reads DTGVSQNPRHKITKRGQNVTFRCDPISEHNRLYWYRQTLGQGPEFLTYFQNEAQLEKSRLLSDRFSAERPKGSFSTLEIQRTEQGDSAMYLCASSLTRGGEQFFGPGTRLTVL.

The J gene is TRBJ1-1, the V gene TRBV6-1; D remains ambiguous. The ends were cut back, 5 bases at V and 1 base at J, with 8 bases in the middle. The CDR3 length is 13 residues. Germline V lookup: CDR1 MNHNS, CDR2 SASEGT. As DNA, the CDR3 is TGTGCCAGCAGTCACGAGGGGAACACTGAAGCTTTCTTT. Its translation is CASSHEGNTEAFF.

The rearrangement uses TRBV29-1 and TRBJ1-1; D remains ambiguous. This CDR3 has 13 residues. The V end was cut by 8 bases, the J end by 6 bases, with 19 bases between. Germline V CDR1 and CDR2: SQVTM, ANQGSEA. The CDR3 nucleotides are TGCAGCTCGCAGGTGGCCGCTGGTTCTGAAGCTTTCTTT. Amino acid sequence: CSSQVAAGSEAFF. Full variable domain (missing parts from reference TRBV29-1 and TRBJ1-1): SAVISQKPSRDICQRGTSLTIQCQVDSQVTMMFWYRQQPGQSLTLIATANQGSEATYESGFVIDKFPISRPNLTFSTLTVSNMSPEDSSIYLCSSQVAAGSEAFFGQGTRLTVV.

J is TRBJ2-2 and V is TRBV10-3, with 8 bases aligning to TRBD1. CDR1 ENHRY and CDR2 SYGVKD come from the germline V gene. CDR3 length: 16 residues. The junction had 14 bases not matched to a gene; V was cut back by 10 bases and J by 4 bases. Written as DNA, the CDR3 is TGTGCCACCACACAGTCGACAGGGGCGGGCACCGGGGAGCTGTTTTTT. Translated, it gives CATTQSTGAGTGELFF.

V usage is TRBV10-1 and J usage is TRBJ1-2; D is unresolved. Trimming cost V 5 bases and J 3 bases, with 7 bases left between them. CDR3 length: 12 amino acids. Looked up from germline, CDR1 is WNHNN and CDR2 is SYGVQD (reference sequence). CDR3 in amino acids: CASSPGDYGYTF. Written as DNA, the CDR3 is TGCGCCAGCAGTCCCGGGGACTATGGCTACACCTTC.

V and J are TRBV6-5 and TRBJ2-7; 11 positions match TRBD1. The ends lost 4 bases at V and 4 bases at J; junction bases unmatched: 6. The CDR3 contains 15 residues. Germline CDR1 and CDR2: MNHEY and SVGAGI. The CDR3 spells CASSSPRDRGYEQYF. In nucleotides, the CDR3 is TGTGCCAGCAGTTCCCCCCGGGACAGGGGGTACGAGCAGTACTTC.

The chain carries TRBV6-4 and TRBJ2-2, with TRBD2 matching over 7 bases. The junction had 5 bases not matched to a gene; V was cut back by 4 bases and J by 3 bases. Germline V gene lookup returns CDR1 MRHNA and CDR2 SNTAGT. The CDR3 is 15 residues long. This CDR3 is CASSAGGTDTGELFF. The CDR3 coding sequence is TGTGCCAGCAGTGCCGGGGGGACCGACACCGGGGAGCTGTTTTTT.

This clonotype was observed once. Written as DNA, the CDR3 is TGTGCCAGCAGCTTGGGTGGGGGGGCCATACTCTATGGCTACACCTTC. Amino acid sequence: CASSLGGGAILYGYTF. The chain recombines TRBV11-2 with TRBJ1-2; D might be TRBD1 (6 bases). V lost 3 bases to trimming and J lost 4 bases, with 18 bases between them. CDR1 and CDR2 from the germline V gene are SGHAT and FQNNGV. This CDR3 region has 16 residues.

The chain links TRBV4-2 to TRBJ1-2; D is perhaps TRBD1 (6 bases). Germline loops: CDR1 LGHNA, CDR2 YNFKEQ. The CDR3 has 14 amino acids. Between the trimmed V and J ends, which lost 6 bases and 7 bases, there was a span of 18 bases. CDR3 amino acids: CASSQADRHGGYTF. The CDR3 bases are TGTGCCAGCAGTCAGGCCGACAGGCATGGTGGCTACACCTTC.

The CDR3 bases are TGTGCCAGCAGCAAAGAAGGACAGCAGCAGTACTTC. The encoded protein is CASSKEGQQQYF. The chain has TRBV11-2 and TRBJ2-7; TRBD1 might be the D (6 bases). This CDR3 spans 12 amino acids. Germline V gene lookup returns CDR1 SGHAT and CDR2 FQNNGV. Trimming pared 5 bases from V and 8 bases from J, leaving 13 bases between.

The chain joins TRBV7-9 to TRBJ1-1; TRBD1 is a possible D gene (5 bases). This CDR3 has 13 residues. The germline V and J ends were trimmed by 3 bases and 4 bases, with 9 bases remaining between them. CDR1 SEHNR and CDR2 FQNEAQ come from the germline V gene (reference sequence). This CDR3 is CASSFFGGTEAFF. The DNA of the CDR3 is TGTGCCAGCAGCTTTTTTGGGGGCACTGAAGCTTTCTTT.

The chain joins TRBV2 to TRBJ2-7; 7 bases map to TRBD1. The CDR3 spans 14 residues. Germline CDR1 and CDR2: SNHLY and FYNNEI. After removal of 6 bases from V and 2 bases from J, the junction contained 7 bases not matched to a gene. The CDR3 DNA follows: TGTGCCAGCAGCCAGACAGGGACAACCTACGAGCAGTACTTC. It encodes CASSQTGTTYEQYF.

V gene TRBV5-3 combines with J gene TRBJ2-7; D is unresolved. TRBV5-3 is an ORF, and what it does is uncertain. This CDR3 contains 13 residues. The V gene lost 9 bases and the J gene lost 3 bases, with 16 bases spanning the gap. The CDR3 nucleotides read TGTGCCACCTCAGGCGGCCTCGGCTACGAGCAGTACTTC. It translates to CATSGGLGYEQYF.

The chain couples TRBV6-1 to TRBJ2-5; the D gene could be TRBD1 or TRBD2 (6 bases each). CDR3 size: 15 residues. The germline CDR1 and CDR2 sequences are MNHNS and SASEGT. Trimming cost V 6 bases and J 2 bases, with 16 bases left between them. CDR3 loop: CASRTVRGDQETQYF. For the CDR3, the DNA is TGTGCCAGCAGGACCGTGAGGGGGGATCAAGAGACCCAGTACTTC.

The chain is built from TRBV19 and TRBJ1-6; D unresolved. V lost 3 bases, J lost 7 bases, and 16 bases lay in between. CDR3 length: 16 amino acids. Germline V gene sequence: CDR1 LNHDA, CDR2 SQIVND (reference sequence). DNA for the CDR3: TGTGCCAGTAGTATCCGGGGAGACCATGACAATTCACCCCTCCACTTT. This encodes CASSIRGDHDNSPLHF.

This clonotype was observed a handful of times. J is TRBJ1-5 and V is TRBV27; 8 bases match TRBD1. Germline CDR1 and CDR2: MNHEY and SMNVEV (reference sequence). Trimming at V came to 5 bases and at J to 4 bases, leaving 7 bases not matched to a gene. The CDR3 is 15 amino acids. CDR3 amino acids: CASSPLGQDNQPQHF. Written as DNA, the CDR3 is TGTGCCAGCAGTCCCCTGGGACAGGATAATCAGCCCCAGCATTTT.

The V call is TRBV19, the J call TRBJ2-2; D not resolved. The ends were cut back, 7 bases at V and 1 base at J, with 10 bases in the middle. The length of the CDR3 is 14 residues. Looked up from germline, CDR1 is LNHDA and CDR2 is SQIVND (reference sequence). CDR3 DNA sequence: TGTGCCAGTATCCTCCAGGTGAACACCGGGGAGCTGTTTTTT. It translates to CASILQVNTGELFF.

The J gene is TRBJ2-1, the V gene TRBV20-1, with D possibly TRBD2 on 6 matching bases. Germline lookup yields CDR1 DFQATT and CDR2 SNEGSKA (reference sequence). This CDR3 spans 14 amino acids. Trimming pared 7 bases from V and 6 bases from J, leaving 19 bases between. The CDR3 sequence is CSVPYTGLSNEQFF. CDR3 sequence (DNA): TGCAGTGTTCCCTATACGGGACTCAGCAATGAGCAGTTCTTC.

The rearrangement joins TRBV6-1 to TRBJ1-5, with D tentatively TRBD1 (5 bases). Germline V lookup: CDR1 MNHNS, CDR2 SASEGT. Trimming removed 6 bases at V and 4 bases at J, with 10 bases between. This CDR3 has 13 residues. The CDR3 here is CASSRGENQPQHF. The CDR3 DNA sequence: TGTGCCAGCAGCCGAGGGGAGAATCAGCCCCAGCATTTT.

This clonotype was seen a few times. The genes are TRBV2 and TRBJ2-7; D may be TRBD1 (6 bases). V gave up 3 bases and J gave up 4 bases, with 10 bases separating them. CDR3 length: 13 residues. Germline assignment: CDR1 SNHLY and CDR2 FYNNEI. CDR3 amino acids: CASSEMGQYEQYF. The CDR3 DNA reads as TGTGCCAGCAGTGAGATGGGACAATACGAGCAGTACTTC.

This sequence joins TRBV5-1 and TRBJ1-1, with unresolved D. Trimming shortened V by 6 bases and J by 0 bases, and 6 bases separated the two germline ends. Germline V gene sequence: CDR1 SGHRS, CDR2 YFSETQ. The CDR3 sequence is 12 residues long. CDR3 region: CASKDLNTEAFF. CDR3 DNA: TGCGCCAGCAAGGACCTGAACACTGAAGCTTTCTTT.

This chain links TRBV7-9 with TRBJ1-5, with a tentative D call TRBD1 (5 bases). The CDR3 covers 16 residues. Germline CDR1 SEHNR, CDR2 FQNEAQ (reference sequence). With 5 bases removed from V and 0 bases from J, the gap between germline ends came to 14 bases. For the CDR3, the DNA is TGTGCCAGCAGCCCAGGGACCGGGTATAGCAATCAGCCCCAGCATTTT. Its protein is CASSPGTGYSNQPQHF.

The chain couples TRBV5-8 to TRBJ1-6, with unresolved D. CDR1 and CDR2 from the germline V gene are SGHTS and YDEGEE. The CDR3 contains 13 residues. The DNA for the CDR3 is TGTTGCGGGGAGAAGGTTGTCGGTTCACCCCTCCACTTT. It encodes CCGEKVVGSPLHF.

The chain couples TRBV6-1 to TRBJ2-7, with TRBD1 identical over 7 bases. Trimming at V came to 1 base and at J to 7 bases, leaving 7 bases not matched to a gene. Germline CDR1 reads MNHNS; CDR2 reads SASEGT. CDR3 size: 14 residues. CDR3 in amino acids: CASSEGQGVGEQYF. CDR3 DNA sequence: TGTGCCAGCAGTGAAGGTCAGGGGGTAGGGGAGCAGTACTTC.

The V call is TRBV2, the J call TRBJ2-6; 11 nucleotides match TRBD2. J gave up 0 bases and V 3 bases, and 4 bases lay outside the gene matches. The CDR3 is 18 amino acids. CDR1 and CDR2 (germline): SNHLY, FYNNEI. The CDR3 bases are TGTGCCAGCAGTGATAAACTAGCGGGGGTCTCTGGGGCCAACGTCCTGACTTTC. This codes for CASSDKLAGVSGANVLTF. Combining the CDR3 with reference TRBV2 and TRBJ2-6 gives the whole variable domain EPEVTQTPSHQVTQMGQEVILRCVPISNHLYFYWYRQILGQKVEFLVSFYNNEISEKSEIFDDQFSVERPDGSNFTLKIRSTKLEDSAMYFCASSDKLAGVSGANVLTFGAGSRLTVL.

The rearrangement joins TRBV6-1 to TRBJ2-6; D is possibly TRBD1 (5 bases). The germline CDR1 and CDR2 sequences are MNHNS and SASEGT. Trimming shortened V by 8 bases and J by 0 bases, and 11 bases separated the two germline ends. The CDR3 contains 15 residues. CDR3 residues: CASQDNRSGANVLTF. Here the CDR3 DNA reads TGTGCCAGCCAGGACAATCGCTCTGGGGCCAACGTCCTGACTTTC.

This clonotype was seen a handful of times. This chain joins TRBV19 and TRBJ1-1, with D unclear. Germline-derived CDR1 and CDR2 are LNHDA and SQIVND (reference sequence). The CDR3 spans 14 residues. V lost 5 bases, J lost 0 bases, and 10 bases lay in between. CDR3 nucleotide sequence: TGTGCCAGTAGTTTCCAGCCCATGAACACTGAAGCTTTCTTT. Its protein is CASSFQPMNTEAFF. The full variable domain, its missing parts supplied by reference TRBV19 and TRBJ1-1, is DGGITQSPKYLFRKEGQNVTLSCEQNLNHDAMYWYRQDPGQGLRLIYYSQIVNDFQKGDIAEGYSVSREKKESFPLTVTSAQKNPTAFYLCASSFQPMNTEAFFGQGTRLTVV.

This chain links TRBV12-3 or TRBV12-4 with TRBJ2-1, with D hard to call. This CDR3 spans 12 amino acids. V lost 5 bases and J 6 bases, leaving 8 bases between the germline ends. The CDR3 bases are TGTGCCAGCAGTCCATTCGTCAATGAGCAGTTCTTC. Translated: CASSPFVNEQFF.

This chain uses TRBV6-1 with TRBJ1-3, with D tentatively TRBD1 (5 bases). Trimming took 7 bases from V and 4 from J, leaving 8 bases between them. The CDR3 totals 12 residues. CDR1 and CDR2 from the germline V gene are MNHNS and SASEGT. CDR3 amino acids: CASTYRGNTIYF. DNA of the CDR3: TGTGCCAGCACCTACAGGGGAAACACCATATATTTT.